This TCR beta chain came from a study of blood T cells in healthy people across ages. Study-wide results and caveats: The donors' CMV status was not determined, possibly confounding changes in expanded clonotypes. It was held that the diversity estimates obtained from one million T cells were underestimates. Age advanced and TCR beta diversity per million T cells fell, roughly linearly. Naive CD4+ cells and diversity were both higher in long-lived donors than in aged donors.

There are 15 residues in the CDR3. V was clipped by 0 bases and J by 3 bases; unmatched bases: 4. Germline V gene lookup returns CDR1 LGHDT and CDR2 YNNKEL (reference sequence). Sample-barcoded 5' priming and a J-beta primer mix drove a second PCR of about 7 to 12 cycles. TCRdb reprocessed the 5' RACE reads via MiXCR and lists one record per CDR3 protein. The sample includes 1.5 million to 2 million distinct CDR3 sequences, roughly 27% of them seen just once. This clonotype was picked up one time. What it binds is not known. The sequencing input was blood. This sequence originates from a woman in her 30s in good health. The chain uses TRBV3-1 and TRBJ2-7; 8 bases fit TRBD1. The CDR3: CASSQEFDRGYEQYF. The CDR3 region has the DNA TGTGCCAGCAGCCAAGAGTTTGACAGGGGCTACGAGCAGTACTTC.